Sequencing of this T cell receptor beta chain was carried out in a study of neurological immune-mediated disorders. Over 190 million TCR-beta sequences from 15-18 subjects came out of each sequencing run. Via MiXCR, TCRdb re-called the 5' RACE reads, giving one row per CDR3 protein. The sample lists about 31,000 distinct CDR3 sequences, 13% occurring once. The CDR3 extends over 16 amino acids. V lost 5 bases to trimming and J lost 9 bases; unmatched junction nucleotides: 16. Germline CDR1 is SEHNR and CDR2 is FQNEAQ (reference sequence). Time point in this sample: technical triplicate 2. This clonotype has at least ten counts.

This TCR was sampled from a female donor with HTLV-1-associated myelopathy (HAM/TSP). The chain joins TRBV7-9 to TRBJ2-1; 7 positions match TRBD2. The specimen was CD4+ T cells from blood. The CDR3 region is CASSPQAGRHRSEQFF. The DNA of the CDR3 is TGTGCCAGCAGCCCCCAAGCGGGGCGTCATAGGAGTGAGCAGTTCTTC.